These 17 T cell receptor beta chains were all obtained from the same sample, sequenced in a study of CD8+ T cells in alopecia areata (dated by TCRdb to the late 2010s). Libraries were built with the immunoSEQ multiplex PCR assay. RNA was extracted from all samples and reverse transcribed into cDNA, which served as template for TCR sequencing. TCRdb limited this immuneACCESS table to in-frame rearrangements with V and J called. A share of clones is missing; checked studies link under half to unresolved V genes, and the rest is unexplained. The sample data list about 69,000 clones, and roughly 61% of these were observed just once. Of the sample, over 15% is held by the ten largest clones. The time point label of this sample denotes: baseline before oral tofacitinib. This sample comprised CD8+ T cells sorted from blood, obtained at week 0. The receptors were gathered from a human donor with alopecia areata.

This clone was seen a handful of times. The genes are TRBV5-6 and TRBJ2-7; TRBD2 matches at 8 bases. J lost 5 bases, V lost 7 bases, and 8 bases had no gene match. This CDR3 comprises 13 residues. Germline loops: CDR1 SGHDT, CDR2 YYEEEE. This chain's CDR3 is CASSLEAGDEQYF. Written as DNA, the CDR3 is TGTGCCAGCTCTCTTGAAGCGGGGGACGAGCAGTACTTC.

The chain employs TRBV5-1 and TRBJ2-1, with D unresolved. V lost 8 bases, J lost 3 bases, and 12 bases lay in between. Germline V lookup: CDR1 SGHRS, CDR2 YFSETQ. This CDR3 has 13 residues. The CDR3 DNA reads TGCGCCAGTCGTCCCGTGGGCTACAATGAGCAGTTCTTC. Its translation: CASRPVGYNEQFF.

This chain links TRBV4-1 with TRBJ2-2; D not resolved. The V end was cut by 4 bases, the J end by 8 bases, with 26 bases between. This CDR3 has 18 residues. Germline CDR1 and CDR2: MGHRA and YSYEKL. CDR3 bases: TGCGCCAGCAGCCCCACCCTGGGCTTAAAGATATCATCAGGGGAGCTGTTTTTT. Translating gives CASSPTLGLKISSGELFF.

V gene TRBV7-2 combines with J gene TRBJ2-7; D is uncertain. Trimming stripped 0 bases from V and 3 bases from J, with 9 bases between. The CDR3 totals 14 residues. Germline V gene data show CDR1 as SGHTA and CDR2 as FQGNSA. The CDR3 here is CASSLAQYLYEQYF. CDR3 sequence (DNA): TGTGCCAGCAGCTTAGCGCAGTACCTCTACGAGCAGTACTTC.

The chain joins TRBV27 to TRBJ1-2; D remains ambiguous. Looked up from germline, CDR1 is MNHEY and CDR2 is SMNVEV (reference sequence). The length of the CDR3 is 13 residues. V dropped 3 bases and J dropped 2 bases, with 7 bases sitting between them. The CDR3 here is CASSFRENYGYTF. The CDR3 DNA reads TGTGCCAGCAGTTTTCGAGAGAACTATGGCTACACCTTC.

The DNA of the CDR3 is TGTGCCAGCAGCTTCGGGGGGGCCTCCTACAATGAGCAGTTCTTC. Encoded protein: CASSFGGASYNEQFF. The chain combines TRBV7-3 with TRBJ2-1, with TRBD2 identical over 8 bases. Germline V gene sequence: CDR1 SGHTA, CDR2 FQGTGA. The CDR3 length is 15 residues. After removal of 3 bases from V and 0 bases from J, the junction contained 1 base not matched to a gene. Supplemented by reference TRBV7-3 and TRBJ2-1, the full variable domain reads GAGVSQTPSNKVTEKGKYVELRCDPISGHTALYWYRQSLGQGPEFLIYFQGTGAADDSGLPNDRFFAVRPEGSVSTLKIQRTERGDSAVYLCASSFGGASYNEQFFGPGTRLTVL.

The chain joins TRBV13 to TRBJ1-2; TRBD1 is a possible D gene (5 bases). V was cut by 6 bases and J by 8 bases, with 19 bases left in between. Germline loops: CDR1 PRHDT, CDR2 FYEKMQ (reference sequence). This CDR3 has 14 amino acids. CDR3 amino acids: CASRIGGLSQGYTF. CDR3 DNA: TGTGCCAGCAGGATTGGGGGGTTGAGTCAGGGCTACACCTTC.

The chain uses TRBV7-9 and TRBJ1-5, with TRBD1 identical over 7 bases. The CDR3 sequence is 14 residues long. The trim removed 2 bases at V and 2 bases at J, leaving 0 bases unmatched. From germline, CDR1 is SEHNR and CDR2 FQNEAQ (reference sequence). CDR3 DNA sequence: TGTGCCAGCAGCTTAACAGGGGGCAATCAGCCCCAGCATTTT. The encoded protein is CASSLTGGNQPQHF.

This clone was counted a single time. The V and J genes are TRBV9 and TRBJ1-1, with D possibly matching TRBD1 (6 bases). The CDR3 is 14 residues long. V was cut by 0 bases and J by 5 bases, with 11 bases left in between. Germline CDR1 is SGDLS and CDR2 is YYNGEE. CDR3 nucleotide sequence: TGTGCCAGCAGCGTAGCCCGGGGGGCGACTGAAGCTTTCTTT. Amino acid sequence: CASSVARGATEAFF.

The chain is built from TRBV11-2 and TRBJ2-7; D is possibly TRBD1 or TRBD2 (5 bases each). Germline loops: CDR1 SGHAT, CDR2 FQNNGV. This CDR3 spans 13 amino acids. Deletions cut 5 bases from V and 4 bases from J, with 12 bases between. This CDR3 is CASSLGVPYEQYF. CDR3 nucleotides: TGTGCCAGCAGCCTGGGGGTGCCGTACGAGCAGTACTTC.

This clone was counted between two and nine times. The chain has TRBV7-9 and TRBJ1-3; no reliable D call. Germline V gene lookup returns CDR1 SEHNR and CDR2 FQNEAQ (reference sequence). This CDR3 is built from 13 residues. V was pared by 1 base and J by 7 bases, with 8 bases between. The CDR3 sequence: CASSLVVRNTIYF. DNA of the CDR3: TGTGCCAGCAGCTTAGTGGTCCGTAACACCATATATTTT.

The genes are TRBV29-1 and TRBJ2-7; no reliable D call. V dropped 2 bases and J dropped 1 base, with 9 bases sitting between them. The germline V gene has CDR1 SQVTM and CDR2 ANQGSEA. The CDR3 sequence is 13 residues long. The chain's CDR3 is CSVEYPDSYEQYF. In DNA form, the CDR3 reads TGCAGCGTTGAATACCCTGATTCCTACGAGCAGTACTTC.

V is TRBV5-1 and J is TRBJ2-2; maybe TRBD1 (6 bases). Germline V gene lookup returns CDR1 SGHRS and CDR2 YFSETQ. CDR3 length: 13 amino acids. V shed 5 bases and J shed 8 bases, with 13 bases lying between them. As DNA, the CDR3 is TGCGCCAGCAGACCGACAGGAGCTGGGGAGCTGTTTTTT. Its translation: CASRPTGAGELFF.

DNA of the CDR3: TGTGCCAGCAGCCAAAGCGGTGGGCAGTACAATGAGCAGTTCTTC. Residues: CASSQSGGQYNEQFF. The rearrangement links TRBV9 to TRBJ2-1; tentative D call: TRBD2 (5 bases). The CDR3 is 15 amino acids. CDR1 is SGDLS, CDR2 YYNGEE, per germline. Trimming removed 4 bases from V and 4 bases from J, with 15 bases in between.

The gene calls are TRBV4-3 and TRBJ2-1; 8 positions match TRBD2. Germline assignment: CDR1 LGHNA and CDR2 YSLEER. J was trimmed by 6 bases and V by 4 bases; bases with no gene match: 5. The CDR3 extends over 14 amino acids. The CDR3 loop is CASSRGAGVNEQFF. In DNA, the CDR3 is TGCGCCAGCAGCCGGGGAGCGGGAGTCAATGAGCAGTTCTTC.

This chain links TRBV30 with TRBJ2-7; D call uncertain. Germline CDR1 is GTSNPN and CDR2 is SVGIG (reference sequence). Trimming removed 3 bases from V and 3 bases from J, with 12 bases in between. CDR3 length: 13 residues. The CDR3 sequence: CAWRDVGYYEQYF. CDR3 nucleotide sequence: TGTGCCTGGAGGGACGTAGGATACTACGAGCAGTACTTC.

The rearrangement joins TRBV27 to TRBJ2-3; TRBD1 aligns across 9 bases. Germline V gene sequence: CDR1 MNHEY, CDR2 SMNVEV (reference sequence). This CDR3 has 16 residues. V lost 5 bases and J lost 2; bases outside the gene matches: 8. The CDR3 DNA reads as TGTGCCAGCAGTGCCCCACAGGGGGCAGACACAGATACGCAGTATTTT. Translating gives CASSAPQGADTDTQYF.